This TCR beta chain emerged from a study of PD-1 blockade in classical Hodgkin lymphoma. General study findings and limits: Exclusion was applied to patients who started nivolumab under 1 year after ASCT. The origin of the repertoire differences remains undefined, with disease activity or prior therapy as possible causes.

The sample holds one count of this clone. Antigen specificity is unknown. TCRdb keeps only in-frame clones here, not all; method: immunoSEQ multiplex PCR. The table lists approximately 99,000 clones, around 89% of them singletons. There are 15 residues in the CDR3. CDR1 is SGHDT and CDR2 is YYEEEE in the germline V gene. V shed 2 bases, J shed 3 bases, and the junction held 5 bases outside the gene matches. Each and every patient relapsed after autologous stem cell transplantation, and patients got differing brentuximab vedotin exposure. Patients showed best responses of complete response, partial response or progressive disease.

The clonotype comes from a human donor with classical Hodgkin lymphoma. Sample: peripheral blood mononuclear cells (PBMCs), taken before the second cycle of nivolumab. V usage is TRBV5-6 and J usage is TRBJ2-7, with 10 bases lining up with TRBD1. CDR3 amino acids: CASSFRDRGGYEQYF. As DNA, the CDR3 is TGTGCCAGCAGCTTCCGGGACAGGGGTGGCTACGAGCAGTACTTC.